Described below is a single T cell receptor (beta chain) sequence and its context. Participant age was roughly 18 to 95 years, and participants resided in about 25 US areas. Among Cohort 3 donors, those recovered had two negative PCRs, clearance, or symptom resolution. Repertoires were generated with immunoSEQ multiplex PCR, while TCRdb's copy carries only in-frame clones and drops some. The sample has about 400,000 clones, roughly 91% seen once; the top ten hold 1.5% to 2%. These data are taken from a study of blood T cell repertoires in COVID-19. Looked up from germline, CDR1 is SGHRS and CDR2 is YFSETQ. The CDR3 covers 15 residues. Between the trimmed V and J ends, which lost 2 bases and 0 bases, there was a span of 11 bases.

This receptor was taken from a woman aged 25 to 39 who had recovered from COVID-19. The chain joins TRBV5-1 to TRBJ1-1; the D gene is possibly TRBD1 (5 bases). Sequenced: PBMCs or T cells enriched from blood (not recorded which). CDR3 bases: TGCGCCAGCAGCTTATCAGGGATTATGAACACTGAAGCTTTCTTT. Its protein is CASSLSGIMNTEAFF.